The T cell receptor (beta chain) under discussion was sequenced for a study of beta chain features in type 1 diabetes. Study outcomes and limitations: Researchers caution that PCR might favor shorter templates, equally among patients and controls. Using cDNA template may skew counts toward highly expressing activated cells.

This clone was detected a few times. Antigen unknown. The CDR3 sequence is 12 residues long. In germline, CDR1 is KGHSH, CDR2 LQKENI. The germline V and J ends were trimmed by 6 bases and 2 bases, with 7 bases remaining between them. The isolated RNA, all of it, was reverse transcribed, so expressed TCRB transcripts were what got sequenced. Measured with immunoSEQ multiplex PCR; TCRdb has only the in-frame clones, and not every one. Among about 350,000 clones, about 19% were seen once, and the ten largest hold about 0.045%. The clonotype originates from a woman aged 18-29 years in good health. The chain carries TRBV18 and TRBJ2-5; D unresolved. Material for sequencing was naive CD4+ T cells from blood. CDR3 loop: CASSTLQETQYF. CDR3 bases: TGTGCCAGCTCTACCCTACAAGAGACCCAGTACTTC.